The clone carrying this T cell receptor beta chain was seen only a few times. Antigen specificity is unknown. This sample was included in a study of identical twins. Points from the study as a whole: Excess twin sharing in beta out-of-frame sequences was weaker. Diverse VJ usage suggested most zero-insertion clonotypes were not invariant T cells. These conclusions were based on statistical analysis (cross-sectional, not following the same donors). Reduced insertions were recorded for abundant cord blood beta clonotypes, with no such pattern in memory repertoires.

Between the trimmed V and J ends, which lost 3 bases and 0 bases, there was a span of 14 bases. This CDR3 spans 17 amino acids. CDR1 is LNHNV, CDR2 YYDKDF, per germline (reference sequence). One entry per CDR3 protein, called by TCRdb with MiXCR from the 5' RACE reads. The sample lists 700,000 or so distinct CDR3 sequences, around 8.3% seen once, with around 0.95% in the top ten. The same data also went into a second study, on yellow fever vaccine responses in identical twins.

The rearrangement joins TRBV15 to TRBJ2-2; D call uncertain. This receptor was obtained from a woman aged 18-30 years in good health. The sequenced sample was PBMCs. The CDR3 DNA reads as TGTGCCACCAGCAGTCCCCGTAGGGCGCCGAACACCGGGGAGCTGTTTTTT. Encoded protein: CATSSPRRAPNTGELFF.